These 5 T cell receptor beta chains originate from one sample sequenced in a study of shared clonotypes between healthy human individuals. The naive CD8 subset, CD45RO-negative cells positively selected for CCR7, excluded terminally differentiated effector memory CD45RA+ cells. Assay used: immunoSEQ multiplex PCR; TCRdb lists only in-frame clones, some missing. This repertoire shows a few million clones, 80% to 95% found once; its top ten account for about 1.7%. Material for sequencing was naive CD8+ T cells from PBMCs. These receptors were taken from a man between 18 and 35 years old in good health. Some clones in this sample may be carry-over from other donors' samples.

The chain links TRBV9 to TRBJ2-2; a possible D gene is TRBD1 (6 bases). CDR3 size: 17 residues. CDR1 is SGDLS, CDR2 YYNGEE, per germline. V lost 0 bases and J lost 0, with 12 bases in between. CDR3 region: CASSVDRTEPNTGELFF. CDR3 nucleotides: TGTGCCAGCAGCGTAGATCGGACAGAGCCGAACACCGGGGAGCTGTTTTTT.

This clone was observed a few times. V gene TRBV7-9 combines with J gene TRBJ2-2; D is unresolved. V was trimmed by 9 bases and J by 0 bases, leaving 5 bases between them. The CDR3 has 12 residues. Germline CDR1 reads SEHNR; CDR2 reads FQNEAQ (reference sequence). The CDR3 DNA is TGTGCCAGTAGCACGAACACCGGGGAGCTGTTTTTT. This gives the protein CASSTNTGELFF.

The chain links TRBV7-9 to TRBJ1-1; 8 bases line up with TRBD1. This CDR3 contains 18 residues. The trim removed 1 base at V and 4 bases at J, leaving 14 bases unmatched. Germline V CDR1 and CDR2: SEHNR, FQNEAQ (reference sequence). The CDR3 loop reads CASSLVWVGQGASTEAFF. Written as DNA, the CDR3 is TGTGCCAGCAGCTTAGTTTGGGTGGGTCAGGGGGCGAGCACTGAAGCTTTCTTT.

The V gene is TRBV4-2, the J gene TRBJ2-5; D uncertain. The CDR3 loop spans 14 amino acids. Germline V gene sequence: CDR1 LGHNA, CDR2 YNFKEQ. V was pared by 5 bases and J by 2 bases, with 12 bases between. CDR3 region: CASSWNEMQETQYF. DNA for the CDR3: TGTGCCAGCAGCTGGAATGAAATGCAAGAGACCCAGTACTTC.

The V call is TRBV11-2, the J call TRBJ2-7, with D possibly being TRBD1 (6 bases). Germline V CDR1 and CDR2: SGHAT, FQNNGV. This CDR3 is built from 15 residues. Trimming shortened V by 3 bases and J by 0 bases, and 12 bases separated the two germline ends. This chain's CDR3 is CASSFRQGSSYEQYF. The CDR3 DNA sequence: TGTGCCAGCAGCTTCCGGCAGGGGTCCTCCTACGAGCAGTACTTC.